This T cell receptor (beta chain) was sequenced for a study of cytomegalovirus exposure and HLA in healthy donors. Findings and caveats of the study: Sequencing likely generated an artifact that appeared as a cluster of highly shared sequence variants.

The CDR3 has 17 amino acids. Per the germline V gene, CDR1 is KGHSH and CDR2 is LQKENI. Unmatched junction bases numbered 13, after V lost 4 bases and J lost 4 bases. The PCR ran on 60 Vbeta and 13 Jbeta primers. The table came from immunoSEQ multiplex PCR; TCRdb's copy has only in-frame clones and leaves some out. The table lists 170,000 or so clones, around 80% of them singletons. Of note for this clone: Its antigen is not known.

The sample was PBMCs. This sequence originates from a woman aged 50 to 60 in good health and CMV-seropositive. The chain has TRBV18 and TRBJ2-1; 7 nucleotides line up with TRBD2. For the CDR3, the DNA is TGTGCCAGCTCACTCGGACTATCGCGGGAGCTTTACAATGAGCAGTTCTTC. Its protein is CASSLGLSRELYNEQFF.